This entry is about one TCR beta chain. Its antigen is unknown. These data belong to a study of cytomegalovirus exposure and HLA in healthy donors. Regarding the study as a whole: Altogether, some 170 TCR beta chains were recorded as cytomegalovirus-associated. First-cohort TCR clusters were later found to tend to co-occur in the 120 or so validation repertoires.

Using immunoSEQ multiplex PCR, the repertoire was profiled, and TCRdb retains in-frame clones only, with some absent. This sample has some 130,000 clones; about 90% occur once, and the top ten carry roughly 3%. Sequenced material: PBMCs. The source is a man aged 18 to 30 in good health and CMV-seronegative.

As DNA, the CDR3 is TGTGCCAGCAGTTTAGACAGGGGGCGCGAGCAGTACTTC. This sequence encodes CASSLDRGREQYF. The chain has TRBV27 and TRBJ2-7, with TRBD1 identical over 10 bases. The germline gives CDR1 MNHEY, CDR2 SMNVEV (reference sequence). J was trimmed by 6 bases and V by 2 bases; bases with no gene match: 1. The CDR3 consists of 13 residues.